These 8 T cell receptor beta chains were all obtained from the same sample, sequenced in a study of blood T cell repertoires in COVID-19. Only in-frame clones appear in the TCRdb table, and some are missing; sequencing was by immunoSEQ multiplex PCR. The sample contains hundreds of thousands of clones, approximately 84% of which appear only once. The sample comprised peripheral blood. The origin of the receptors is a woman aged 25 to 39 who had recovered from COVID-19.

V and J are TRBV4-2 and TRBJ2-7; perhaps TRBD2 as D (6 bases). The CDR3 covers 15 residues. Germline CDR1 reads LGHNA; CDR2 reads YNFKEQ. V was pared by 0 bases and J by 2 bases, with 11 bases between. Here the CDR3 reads CASSQEGGSPYEQYF. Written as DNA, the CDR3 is TGTGCCAGCAGCCAAGAGGGGGGAAGCCCCTACGAGCAGTACTTC.

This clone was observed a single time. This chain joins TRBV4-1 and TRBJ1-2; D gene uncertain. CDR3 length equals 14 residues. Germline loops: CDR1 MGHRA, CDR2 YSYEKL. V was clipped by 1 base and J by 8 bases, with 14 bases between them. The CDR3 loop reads CASSQVSARGGYTF. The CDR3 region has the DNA TGCGCCAGCAGCCAAGTCTCGGCTCGAGGGGGCTACACCTTC.

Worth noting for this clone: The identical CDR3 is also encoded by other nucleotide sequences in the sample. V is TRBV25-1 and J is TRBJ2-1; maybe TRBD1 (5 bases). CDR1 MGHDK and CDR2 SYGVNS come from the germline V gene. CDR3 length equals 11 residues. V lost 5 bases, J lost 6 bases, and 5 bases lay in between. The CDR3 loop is CASSRGNEQFF. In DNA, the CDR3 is TGTGCCAGCAGTAGGGGCAATGAGCAGTTCTTC.

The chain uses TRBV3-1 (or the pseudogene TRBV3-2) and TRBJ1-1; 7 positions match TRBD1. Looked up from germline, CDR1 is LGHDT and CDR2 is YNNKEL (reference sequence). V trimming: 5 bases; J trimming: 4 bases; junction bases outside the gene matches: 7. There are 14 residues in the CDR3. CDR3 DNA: TGTGCCAGCAGCTTTTTCGGGACAGCCACTGAAGCTTTCTTT. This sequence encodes CASSFFGTATEAFF.

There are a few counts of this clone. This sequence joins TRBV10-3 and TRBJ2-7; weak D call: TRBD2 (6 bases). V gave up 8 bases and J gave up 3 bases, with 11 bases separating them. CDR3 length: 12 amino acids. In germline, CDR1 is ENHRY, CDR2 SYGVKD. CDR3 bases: TGTGCCATCGGGGGGTATGACTACGAGCAGTACTTC. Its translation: CAIGGYDYEQYF.

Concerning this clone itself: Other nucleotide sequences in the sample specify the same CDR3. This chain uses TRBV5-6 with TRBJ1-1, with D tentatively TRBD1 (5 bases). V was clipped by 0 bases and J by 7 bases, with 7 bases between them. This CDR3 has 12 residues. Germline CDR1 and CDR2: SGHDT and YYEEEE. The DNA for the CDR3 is TGTGCCAGCAGCTTGGTAACAGGTGAAGCTTTCTTT. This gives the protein CASSLVTGEAFF.

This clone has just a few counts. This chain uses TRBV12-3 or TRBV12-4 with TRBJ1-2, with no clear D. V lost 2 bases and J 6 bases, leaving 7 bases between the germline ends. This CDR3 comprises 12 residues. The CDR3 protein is CASSLSGDGYTF. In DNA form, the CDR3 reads TGTGCCAGCAGTTTATCCGGGGATGGCTACACCTTC.

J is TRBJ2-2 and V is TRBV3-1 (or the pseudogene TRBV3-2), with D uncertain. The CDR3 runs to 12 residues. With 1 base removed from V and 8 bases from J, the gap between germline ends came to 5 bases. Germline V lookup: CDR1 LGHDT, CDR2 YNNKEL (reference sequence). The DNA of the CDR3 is TGTGCCAGCAGCCAAGTCGGGGGGGAGCTGTTTTTT. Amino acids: CASSQVGGELFF.